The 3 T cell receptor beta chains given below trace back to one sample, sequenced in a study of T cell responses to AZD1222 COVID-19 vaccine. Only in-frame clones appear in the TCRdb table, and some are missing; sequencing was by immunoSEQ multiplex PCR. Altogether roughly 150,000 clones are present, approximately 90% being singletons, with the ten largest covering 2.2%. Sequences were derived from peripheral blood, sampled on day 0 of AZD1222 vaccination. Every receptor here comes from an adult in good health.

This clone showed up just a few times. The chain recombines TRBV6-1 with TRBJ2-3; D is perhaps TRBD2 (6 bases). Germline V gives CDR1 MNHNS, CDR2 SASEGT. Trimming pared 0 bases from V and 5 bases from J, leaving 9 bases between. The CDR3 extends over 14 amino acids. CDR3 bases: TGTGCCAGCAGTGAAGCGCAGGAGGGAGATACGCAGTATTTT. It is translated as CASSEAQEGDTQYF.

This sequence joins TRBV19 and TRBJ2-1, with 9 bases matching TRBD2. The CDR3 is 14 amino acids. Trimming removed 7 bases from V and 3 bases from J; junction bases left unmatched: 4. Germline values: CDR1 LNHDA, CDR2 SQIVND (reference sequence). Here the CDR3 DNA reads TGTGCCAGTAAGGAAGCGGGAGGCTACAATGAGCAGTTCTTC. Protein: CASKEAGGYNEQFF.

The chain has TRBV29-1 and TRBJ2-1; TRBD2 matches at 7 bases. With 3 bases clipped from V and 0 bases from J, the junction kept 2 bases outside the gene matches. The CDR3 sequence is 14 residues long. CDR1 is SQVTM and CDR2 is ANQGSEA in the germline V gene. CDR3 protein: CSVEGGSSYNEQFF. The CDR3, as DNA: TGCAGCGTTGAGGGCGGGAGCTCCTACAATGAGCAGTTCTTC.